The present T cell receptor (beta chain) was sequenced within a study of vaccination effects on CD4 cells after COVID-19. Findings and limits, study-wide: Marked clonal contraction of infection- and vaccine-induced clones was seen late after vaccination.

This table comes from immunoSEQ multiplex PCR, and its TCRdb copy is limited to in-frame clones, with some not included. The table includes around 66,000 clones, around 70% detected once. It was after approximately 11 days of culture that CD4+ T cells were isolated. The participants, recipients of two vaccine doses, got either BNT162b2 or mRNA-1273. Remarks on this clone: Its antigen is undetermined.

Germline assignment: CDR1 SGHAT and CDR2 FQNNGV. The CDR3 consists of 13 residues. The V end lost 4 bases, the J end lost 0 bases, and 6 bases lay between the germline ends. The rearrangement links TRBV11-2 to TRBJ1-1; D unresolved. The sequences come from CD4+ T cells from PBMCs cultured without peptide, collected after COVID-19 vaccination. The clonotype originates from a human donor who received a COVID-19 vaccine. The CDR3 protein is CASSSNMNTEAFF. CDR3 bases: TGTGCCAGCAGCTCAAACATGAACACTGAAGCTTTCTTT.